This T cell receptor beta chain was observed in a study of OX40 agonist ivuxolimab in advanced cancers. Here immunoSEQ multiplex PCR was the method, and the copy in TCRdb shows in-frame clones only, minus some. This sample has about 77,000 clones, with 90% to 95% found just once. The germline CDR1 and CDR2 sequences are LNHDA and SQIVND (reference sequence). V lost 2 bases to trimming and J lost 1 base, with 8 bases between them. The CDR3 totals 14 residues. Sequenced here: CD4+ or CD8+ T cells sorted from blood, sampled in a trial of the OX40 agonist ivuxolimab. The chain is built from TRBV19 and TRBJ1-1; D gene ambiguous. The receptor's source is an adult with an advanced solid tumor such as melanoma, head and neck, liver or kidney cancer. CDR3 sequence: CASSILATNTEAFF. The CDR3 DNA sequence: TGTGCCAGTAGTATATTAGCTACGAACACTGAAGCTTTCTTT.